The next 8 T cell receptor beta chains were all read from a single sample in a study of siplizumab effects on memory and regulatory T cells. Libraries were prepared by immunoSEQ multiplex PCR; TCRdb keeps only in-frame clonotypes and omits some of them. Here the sample spans under 100,000 clones, roughly 94% being singletons. The source material was non-Treg CD4+ T cells sorted from blood. The receptors here all came from a human donor in good health.

V gene TRBV7-3 combines with J gene TRBJ2-3; TRBD2 matches 11 bases. V lost 5 bases to trimming and J lost 4 bases; unmatched junction nucleotides: 11. Germline V lookup: CDR1 SGHTA, CDR2 FQGTGA. The CDR3 spans 17 residues. CDR3 DNA sequence: TGTGCCAGCAGCCCCCGGACGGTAGCGGGAGGGCCAGATACGCAGTATTTT. This sequence encodes CASSPRTVAGGPDTQYF. The full variable domain, completed using reference TRBV7-3 and TRBJ2-3, is GAGVSQTPSNKVTEKGKYVELRCDPISGHTALYWYRQSLGQGPEFLIYFQGTGAADDSGLPNDRFFAVRPEGSVSTLKIQRTERGDSAVYLCASSPRTVAGGPDTQYFGPGTRLTVL.

Only one count was recorded for this clone. The CDR3 loop is CASSPAFETEYSYEQYF. In nucleotides, the CDR3 is TGTGCCAGCTCACCAGCCTTCGAGACGGAGTACTCCTACGAGCAGTACTTC. V gene TRBV18 combines with J gene TRBJ2-7; no firm D call. CDR1 KGHSH and CDR2 LQKENI come from the germline V gene. Trimming removed 2 bases from V and 0 bases from J, with 17 bases in between. The CDR3 totals 17 residues.

The genes are TRBV10-1 and TRBJ2-1, with D maybe TRBD2 (5 bases). The V gene's germline CDR1 is WNHNN and CDR2 SYGVQD (reference sequence). The CDR3 sequence is 16 residues long. V was shortened by 5 bases and J by 2 bases, with 16 bases between the two germline ends. The CDR3 DNA follows: TGCGCCAGCAGTTTCGGGGTACGGAGACCCTACAATGAGCAGTTCTTC. It translates to CASSFGVRRPYNEQFF.

The gene calls are TRBV10-2 and TRBJ2-7; D perhaps matches TRBD1 (6 bases). The CDR3 totals 15 residues. CDR1 and CDR2 from the germline V gene are WSHSY and SAAADI. The ends were cut back, 4 bases at V and 11 bases at J, with 24 bases in the middle. CDR3 DNA: TGCGCCAGCAGTGGACAGGTTACCTCTACGTGGGGAGAGTACTTC. Amino acids: CASSGQVTSTWGEYF.

V usage is TRBV5-1 and J usage is TRBJ1-5; no reliable D call. Trimming shortened V by 0 bases and J by 4 bases, and 8 bases separated the two germline ends. The CDR3 consists of 14 residues. Per germline, CDR1 SGHRS and CDR2 YFSETQ. CDR3 protein: CASSLDWRNQPQHF. The CDR3 DNA sequence: TGCGCCAGCAGCTTGGACTGGAGAAATCAGCCCCAGCATTTT.

V is TRBV19 and J is TRBJ2-1; 10 bases are a match to TRBD2. The length of the CDR3 is 16 residues. The ends lost 4 bases at V and 5 bases at J; junction bases unmatched: 8. CDR1 and CDR2 (germline): LNHDA, SQIVND (reference sequence). CDR3 amino acids: CASSTKTSGLDNEQFF. In nucleotides, the CDR3 is TGTGCCAGTAGTACAAAGACTAGCGGGTTAGACAATGAGCAGTTCTTC.

J is TRBJ1-5 and V is TRBV27, with D hard to call. Trimming cost V 4 bases and J 2 bases, with 15 bases left between them. The CDR3 has 16 amino acids. Per germline, CDR1 MNHEY and CDR2 SMNVEV (reference sequence). The CDR3 protein is CASSSSGDGGNQPQHF. The CDR3 nucleotides read TGTGCCAGCAGTTCCTCCGGTGACGGCGGCAATCAGCCCCAGCATTTT.

The chain links TRBV10-3 to TRBJ1-1, with a tentative D call TRBD1 (5 bases). V gave up 10 bases and J gave up 2 bases, with 8 bases separating them. From germline, CDR1 is ENHRY and CDR2 SYGVKD. This CDR3 is 11 amino acids long. The CDR3 nucleotides are TGTGCCAGCGGGACCAACACTGAAGCTTTCTTT. As protein: CASGTNTEAFF.